Presented here are 12 T cell receptor beta chains from one specimen sequenced in a study of human T cells and chemical hapten exposure. Individual cDNA molecules each carried unique molecular identifiers attached by the library. TCRdb re-called the reads with MiXCR, one entry per CDR3 protein. The sample has about 120,000 distinct CDR3 sequences, approximately 9% seen once; the top ten hold just over 1.4%. Whole blood, unfractionated, served as the material for total RNA extraction. The source material was whole blood. These receptors were taken from a human donor in good health. Some clones in this sample may be carry-over from other donors' samples.

This clonotype has at least ten counts. The chain combines TRBV28 with TRBJ1-6, with no clear D. Germline assignment: CDR1 MDHEN and CDR2 SYDVKM. Trimming took 3 bases from V and 10 from J, leaving 13 bases between them. The length of the CDR3 is 14 residues. The CDR3 DNA sequence: TGTGCCAGCAGTTTTGCCAAAGAGTCCTCACCCCTCCACTTT. This translates into CASSFAKESSPLHF. The complete variable domain, with remaining parts taken from reference TRBV28 and TRBJ1-6, reads DVKVTQSSRYLVKRTGEKVFLECVQDMDHENMFWYRQDPGLGLRLIYFSYDVKMKEKGDIPEGYSVSREKKERFSLILESASTNQTSMYLCASSFAKESSPLHFGNGTRLTVT.

This clonotype came up many times. V is TRBV4-2 and J is TRBJ1-2; possible D gene TRBD1, 6 bases. Trimming cost V 1 base and J 0 bases, with 15 bases left between them. This CDR3 spans 17 amino acids. From germline, CDR1 is LGHNA and CDR2 YNFKEQ. The CDR3 sequence is CASSQVSGQPSNYGYTF. CDR3 nucleotides: TGTGCCAGCAGCCAAGTCAGTGGACAGCCTTCTAACTATGGCTACACCTTC.

This clonotype was counted a few times. The gene calls are TRBV10-3 and TRBJ1-2; perhaps TRBD1 as D (5 bases). CDR3 length equals 12 residues. CDR1 is ENHRY and CDR2 is SYGVKD in the germline V gene. The V gene lost 10 bases and the J gene lost 9 bases, with 18 bases spanning the gap. The CDR3 region has the DNA TGTGCCACCCACTCCGGGGGTCTGAGCTACACCTTC. It yields the protein CATHSGGLSYTF.

This clonotype was counted many times. The chain couples TRBV6-6 to TRBJ2-7; 7 positions agree with TRBD1. V gave up 5 bases and J gave up 3 bases; unmatched junction bases: 1. Looked up from germline, CDR1 is MNHNY and CDR2 is SVGAGI (reference sequence). The CDR3 is made up of 12 amino acids. Here the CDR3 reads CASSGDSYEQYF. The DNA of the CDR3 is TGTGCCAGCAGTGGGGACAGCTACGAGCAGTACTTC.

The chain joins TRBV19 to TRBJ2-5; D is possibly TRBD1 (5 bases). This CDR3 is 14 amino acids long. Trimming removed 5 bases from V and 2 bases from J, with 12 bases in between. Germline CDR1 and CDR2: LNHDA and SQIVND (reference sequence). The DNA for the CDR3 is TGTGCCAGTAGTCGTCCCGACAGTCAAGAGACCCAGTACTTC. Translating gives CASSRPDSQETQYF.

The chain employs TRBV6-1 and TRBJ2-2, with a possible D match to TRBD1 (6 bases). Trimming took 2 bases from V and 5 from J, leaving 12 bases between them. The CDR3 is 15 residues long. Germline V lookup: CDR1 MNHNS, CDR2 SASEGT. CDR3 DNA: TGTGCCAGCAGTGAAACAGGGACCTGGACCGGGGAGCTGTTTTTT. As protein: CASSETGTWTGELFF.

In this sample, this clonotype turned up a few times. The chain links TRBV12-5 to TRBJ2-3, with D perhaps TRBD2 (5 bases). V was trimmed by 0 bases and J by 4 bases, leaving 14 bases between them. The germline V gene encodes CDR1 LGHNT and CDR2 FRNRAP. This CDR3 comprises 16 residues. CDR3: CASGLVLGGGADTQYF. CDR3 DNA sequence: TGTGCTAGTGGTTTGGTACTAGGAGGAGGAGCAGATACGCAGTATTTT.

The table lists this clonotype with many counts. The CDR3 here is CASSPPQGGNTEAFF. The CDR3, as DNA: TGTGCCAGCAGTCCCCCACAGGGCGGGAACACTGAAGCTTTCTTT. The chain uses TRBV12-3 or TRBV12-4 and TRBJ1-1; a weak D match, TRBD1 (6 bases). Trimming cost V 5 bases and J 1 base, with 14 bases left between them. The length of the CDR3 is 15 residues.

This clonotype appeared many times. The V call is TRBV6-5, the J call TRBJ2-5; D is ambiguous. Trimming took 4 bases from V and 5 from J, leaving 11 bases between them. The CDR3 has 13 amino acids. Germline V CDR1 and CDR2: MNHEY, SVGAGI. This CDR3 is CASSSKNSETQYF. The CDR3 region has the DNA TGTGCCAGCAGTTCGAAGAATTCCGAGACCCAGTACTTC.

The chain joins TRBV7-9 to TRBJ1-2; 12 positions match TRBD1. The CDR3 covers 16 residues. Germline CDR1 SEHNR, CDR2 FQNEAQ (reference sequence). J lost 5 bases, V lost 4 bases, and 8 bases had no gene match. In DNA form, the CDR3 reads TGTGCCAGCAGCTCCGGGACAGGGGGCGGATTTTATGGCTACACCTTC. This codes for CASSSGTGGGFYGYTF.

The table lists this clonotype with a few counts. V gene TRBV29-1 combines with J gene TRBJ1-5, with a tentative D call TRBD1 (6 bases). Germline values: CDR1 SQVTM, CDR2 ANQGSEA. V was clipped by 4 bases and J by 4 bases, with 23 bases between them. This CDR3 comprises 17 residues. For the CDR3, the DNA is TGCAGCGTTGTATCAGAGGGGGGGCAGGGCGGGAATCAGCCCCAGCATTTT. It yields the protein CSVVSEGGQGGNQPQHF.

A few counts support this clonotype. This chain joins TRBV30 and TRBJ1-2; tentative D call: TRBD1 (5 bases). Trimming removed 3 bases at V and 2 bases at J, with 10 bases between. The length of the CDR3 is 13 residues. Per the germline V gene, CDR1 is GTSNPN and CDR2 is SVGIG (reference sequence). The CDR3 protein is CAWREGTNYGYTF. CDR3 DNA: TGTGCCTGGAGGGAGGGGACCAACTATGGCTACACCTTC.